One and the same sample provided the 17 T cell receptor beta chains below, sequenced in a study of post-analysis software for immune sequencing data. Study findings and constraints: Patients used about 5 TRBV segments, including TRBV5-6, TRBV5-1 and TRBV20-1, more often than controls.

Unique molecular identifiers were present in the TCR beta cDNA libraries. Via MiXCR, TCRdb re-called the PCR reads, giving one row per CDR3 protein. This table has around 260,000 distinct CDR3 sequences, about 38% appearing once. No antigen has been assigned to these receptors. Sample: blood. All receptors derive from a girl aged 5 to 17 with multiple sclerosis.

This clonotype appeared once. A single base separates this from a much larger clone, so it may be a read error. V is TRBV20-1 and J is TRBJ2-1; D is perhaps TRBD1 (6 bases). CDR3 length: 13 residues. CDR1 is DFQATT and CDR2 is SNEGSKA in the germline V gene (reference sequence). The V gene lost 6 bases and the J gene lost 2 bases, with 11 bases spanning the gap. CDR3 coding DNA: TGCAGTGCGAACTGGGACACCTACAATGAGCAGTTCTTC. As protein: CSANWDTYNEQFF.

This clonotype was seen many times. V and J are TRBV6-5 and TRBJ2-7; D is perhaps TRBD1 (5 bases). This CDR3 region has 13 residues. CDR1 MNHEY and CDR2 SVGAGI come from the germline V gene. Deletions cut 2 bases from V and 6 bases from J, with 11 bases between. CDR3 sequence (DNA): TGTGCCAGCAGTTACGGGCAGGGCGGCGAGCAGTACTTC. Protein: CASSYGQGGEQYF.

With respect to this clonotype: A much larger clone differs by one base, so this may be a read error. CDR3 protein: CASSQVETHPAGQFF. The CDR3 nucleotides are TGCGCCAGCAGCCAGGTCGAGACCCACCCCGCGGGACAGTTCTTC. The chain couples TRBV5-1 to TRBJ2-1; possibly TRBD2 for D (6 bases). The CDR3 has 15 residues. Between the trimmed V and J ends, which lost 4 bases and 13 bases, there was a span of 24 bases. Germline CDR1 is SGHRS and CDR2 is YFSETQ.

Worth noting for this clonotype: A much larger clone lies a single base off, so this may be a read error. The chain combines TRBV2 with TRBJ2-7; 7 bases are a match to TRBD2. Germline CDR1 reads SNHLY; CDR2 reads FYNNEI. The trim removed 7 bases at V and 7 bases at J, leaving 13 bases unmatched. The CDR3 sequence is 14 residues long. The CDR3 DNA reads as TGTGCCAGCACGTGGCGGGAGAGCATCAATGAGCAGTACTTC. As protein: CASTWRESINEQYF.

Many counts were recorded for this clonotype. The chain is built from TRBV20-1 and TRBJ1-5; tentatively, D is TRBD1 (5 bases). The germline gives CDR1 DFQATT, CDR2 SNEGSKA (reference sequence). V lost 6 bases, J lost 2 bases, and 8 bases lay in between. The CDR3 sequence is 12 residues long. CDR3 protein: CSAVQGNQPQHF. The CDR3 DNA is TGCAGTGCCGTACAGGGCAATCAGCCCCAGCATTTT.

The chain is built from TRBV28 and TRBJ1-4, with D possibly TRBD1 on 5 matching bases. This CDR3 contains 14 residues. Between the trimmed V and J ends, which lost 5 bases and 7 bases, there was a span of 14 bases. Germline V gene data show CDR1 as MDHEN and CDR2 as SYDVKM. CDR3 DNA sequence: TGTGCCAGCAGTCCCGGGGGAGGGTTTGAAAAACTGTTTTTT. It is translated as CASSPGGGFEKLFF.

This clonotype was detected a few times. The chain combines TRBV20-1 with TRBJ1-1, with unresolved D. Deletions cut 5 bases from V and 1 base from J, with 5 bases between. The CDR3 is 11 residues long. CDR1 DFQATT and CDR2 SNEGSKA come from the germline V gene (reference sequence). CDR3 sequence: CSALENTEAFF. The CDR3 coding sequence is TGCAGTGCTCTCGAGAACACTGAAGCTTTCTTT.

This clonotype was detected many times. The gene calls are TRBV5-5 and TRBJ2-5; 10 bases map to TRBD1. V dropped 7 bases and J dropped 7; count of bases not matched to a gene: 10. This CDR3 spans 14 amino acids. Germline CDR1 SGHKS, CDR2 YYEKEE (reference sequence). CDR3 sequence reads: CASQPGTGVGTQYF. The CDR3 region has the DNA TGTGCCAGCCAGCCGGGGACAGGGGTGGGGACCCAGTACTTC. Filled out from reference TRBV5-5 and TRBJ2-5, the complete variable domain reads DAGVTQSPTHLIKTRGQQVTLRCSPISGHKSVSWYQQVLGQGPQFIFQYYEKEERGRGNFPDRFSARQFPNYSSELNVNALLLGDSALYLCASQPGTGVGTQYFGPGTRLLVL.

This clonotype occurred many times. Compared with germline, one end of the junction differs, possibly owing to a read error. The V call is TRBV7-9, the J call TRBJ2-3; weak D call: TRBD2 (6 bases). CDR3 length: 14 amino acids. Germline V gives CDR1 SEHNR, CDR2 FQNEAQ (reference sequence). This chain's CDR3 is CASSSRGGTDTQYF. For the CDR3, the DNA is TGCGCCAGCAGCAGTCGCGGGGGCACAGATACGCAGTATTTT.

This clonotype has at least ten counts. V and J are TRBV20-1 and TRBJ2-3; TRBD2 is a possible D gene (5 bases). The germline gives CDR1 DFQATT, CDR2 SNEGSKA (reference sequence). Trimming took off 5 bases at V and 0 bases at J, with 9 bases between the two ends. The CDR3 sequence is 13 residues long. DNA of the CDR3: TGCAGTGCTTGTAGCGTAAGCACAGATACGCAGTATTTT. Translated, it gives CSACSVSTDTQYF.

For this clonotype: Being one base from a much bigger clone, this may be a read error. The chain links TRBV15 to TRBJ2-1; D gene unclear. Germline V gives CDR1 LNHNV, CDR2 YYDKDF (reference sequence). The CDR3 spans 13 residues. In DNA, the CDR3 is TGTGCCTCCAGCCGGGCCGCCTACAATGAGCAGTTCTTC. Its translation: CASSRAAYNEQFF.

In its sample, this clonotype was seen many times. This rearrangement joins TRBV18 to TRBJ2-5, with a possible D match to TRBD1 (5 bases). V gave up 2 bases and J gave up 1 base, with 11 bases separating them. The germline CDR1 and CDR2 sequences are KGHSH and LQKENI. This CDR3 contains 15 residues. Written as DNA, the CDR3 is TGTGCCAGCTCACCATTTGACAGTGGCCAAGAGACCCAGTACTTC. Translation gives CASSPFDSGQETQYF.

At least ten counts were recorded for this clonotype. The chain combines TRBV10-3 with TRBJ2-3; TRBD1 agrees at 10 bases. CDR1 ENHRY and CDR2 SYGVKD come from the germline V gene. V shed 4 bases and J 3 bases; nucleotides not matched to a gene: 1. The CDR3 covers 14 residues. The CDR3 DNA reads TGTGCCATCAGTGGACAGGGGGCAACAGATACGCAGTATTTT. Its translation is CAISGQGATDTQYF.

This clonotype was detected ten times or more. The chain has TRBV5-1 and TRBJ2-1; 9 bases fit TRBD2. Per germline, CDR1 SGHRS and CDR2 YFSETQ. The V segment lost 4 bases and the J segment 6 bases; nucleotides outside the gene matches: 8. The CDR3 has 15 amino acids. The CDR3 loop is CASSRLAGVGNEQFF. The CDR3 DNA sequence: TGCGCCAGCAGCCGTTTAGCGGGAGTCGGCAATGAGCAGTTCTTC.

The chain recombines TRBV3-1 with TRBJ1-2; D perhaps matches TRBD1 (6 bases). The CDR3 covers 12 residues. Trimming pared 6 bases from V and 1 base from J, leaving 6 bases between. Germline V gives CDR1 LGHDT, CDR2 YNNKEL (reference sequence). This CDR3 is CASRGGNYGYTF. CDR3 bases: TGTGCCAGCAGAGGGGGTAACTATGGCTACACCTTC. The full variable domain, rest sourced from reference TRBV3-1 and TRBJ1-2, is DTAVSQTPKYLVTQMGNDKSIKCEQNLGHDTMYWYKQDSKKFLKIMFSYNNKELIINETVPNRFSPKSPDKAHLNLHINSLELGDSAVYFCASRGGNYGYTFGSGTRLTVV.

This clonotype occurred many times. This chain uses TRBV7-9 with TRBJ2-1; TRBD2 agrees at 9 bases. This CDR3 contains 15 residues. Germline loops: CDR1 SEHNR, CDR2 FQNEAQ (reference sequence). J lost 8 bases, V lost 5 bases, and 10 bases had no gene match. The CDR3 DNA reads TGTGCCAGCAGCCCCTGGGGACTAGCCCCTGATGAGCAGTTCTTC. Encoded protein: CASSPWGLAPDEQFF.

This clonotype was recorded many times. V is TRBV5-1 and J is TRBJ2-1, with D hard to call. Deletions cut 5 bases from V and 4 bases from J, with 10 bases between. This CDR3 contains 13 residues. Germline CDR1 is SGHRS and CDR2 is YFSETQ. CDR3 in DNA: TGCGCCAGCAGTCCGCGTAGTTACAATGAGCAGTTCTTC. Translation gives CASSPRSYNEQFF.